This is a list of T cell receptor beta chains from one sample in a study of identical twins. TCRdb reprocessed the 5' RACE reads with MiXCR, giving one entry per CDR3 protein. The data hold approximately 220,000 distinct CDR3 sequences, with 7.5% observed a single time. In addition, the sample was reused for a study of yellow fever vaccine responses in identical twins.

Sequencing was performed on memory (CD45RO+) T cells sorted from blood. All receptors come from a woman between 18 and 29 years old in good health. Both conserved end residues are part of each CDR3. D genes are given only for firm matches. The size field is filled for only some rows; it gives once, few, many or a size class.

d_gene,v_gene,j_gene,abundance,CDR3nt,CDR3aa
-,TRBV5-1,TRBJ1-4,many,TGCGCCAGCAGCTCCGGGACGTACCAGTGGGAAAAACTGTTTTTT,CASSSGTYQWEKLFF
TRBD2,TRBV5-8,TRBJ2-5,few,TGTGCCAGCAGCTCGGGACTAGCGGGAGCCTTCGGGACCCAGTACTTC,CASSSGLAGAFGTQYF
TRBD2,TRBV20-1,TRBJ2-1,few,TGCAGTGCTTCGGATCTAGCGGGATCCTACAATGAGCAGTTCTTC,CSASDLAGSYNEQFF
TRBD1,TRBV5-1,TRBJ1-1,many,TGCGCCAGCACCAGCGGACAGGGATTCACTGAAGCTTTCTTT,CASTSGQGFTEAFF
-,TRBV20-1,TRBJ2-7,-,TGCAGTGCTAGAGGATCGGCCGGCGGGTCCCGCGAGCAGTACTTC,CSARGSAGGSREQYF
-,TRBV4-3,TRBJ2-3,few,TGCGCCAGCAGCGCCCTCCCCCAAAAGTCGACAGATACGCAGTATTTT,CASSALPQKSTDTQYF
-,TRBV28,TRBJ2-7,-,TGTGCCAGCGCGAACCCGGGACGCCACTCCTACGAGCAGTACTTC,CASANPGRHSYEQYF
-,TRBV20-1,TRBJ2-5,many,TGCAGTGCTAGGAGTTGGGGGCAAGAGACCCAGTACTTC,CSARSWGQETQYF
-,TRBV12-3/TRBV12-4,TRBJ2-1,many,TGTGCCAGCAGTTTTATGTCCAGGGACTACAATGAGCAGTTCTTC,CASSFMSRDYNEQFF
-,TRBV20-1,TRBJ2-1,few,TGCAGCGGGACCAGCTCCTACAATGAGCAGTTCTTC,CSGTSSYNEQFF
-,TRBV7-6,TRBJ2-5,many,TGTGCCAGCAGCTTAGCGTTTGGAGAGACCCAGTACTTC,CASSLAFGETQYF
TRBD2,TRBV4-2,TRBJ2-2,-,TGTGCCAGCAGCCAAGAGATGGGGGAGGGTCACGGGGAGCTGTTTTTT,CASSQEMGEGHGELFF
-,TRBV7-9,TRBJ2-1,few,TGTGCCAGCAGCTTATACGGGGCCAATGAGCAGTTCTTC,CASSLYGANEQFF
TRBD2,TRBV9,TRBJ2-5,-,TGTGCCAGCAGCGTAGGGGGAGGGATCGGTTCGCCTTTGGGGGAGACCCAGTACTTC,CASSVGGGIGSPLGETQYF
-,TRBV20-1,TRBJ1-5,few,TGCAGTGCTAGAGGGGCAGGACGGAATCAGCCCCAGCATTTT,CSARGAGRNQPQHF
-,TRBV28,TRBJ2-3,many,TGTGCCACCACCATGGGGGGCAGAGCAGATACGCAGTATTTT,CATTMGGRADTQYF
-,TRBV24-1,TRBJ2-6,many,TGTGCCACCAGTGATTTCACGGGGTCTGGGGCCAACGTCCTGACTTTC,CATSDFTGSGANVLTF
-,TRBV7-2,TRBJ2-2,many,TGTGCCACGTTGGGGCGGACGAACACCGGGGAGCTGTTTTTT,CATLGRTNTGELFF
TRBD2,TRBV13,TRBJ2-3,-,TGTGCCAGCACCCAAAGCCGCAGCGGGGGGGCTTCCACAGATACGCAGTATTTT,CASTQSRSGGASTDTQYF
-,TRBV7-9,TRBJ2-2,few,TGTGCCAGCAGTCAAGCCGGGACGGTGAACACCGGGGAGCTGTTTTTT,CASSQAGTVNTGELFF
-,TRBV6-1,TRBJ2-1,-,TGTGCCAGCAGTCTGCGGGACAGCGCCTACAATGAGCAGTTCTTC,CASSLRDSAYNEQFF
TRBD1,TRBV28,TRBJ1-2,-,TGTGCCAGCAGTTTAGACAGGGTCGTTCTCGGCTACACCTTC,CASSLDRVVLGYTF
-,TRBV30,TRBJ2-3,-,TGTGCCTGGACCCCCCGGGGCCGCACGCAGTATTTT,CAWTPRGRTQYF
-,TRBV28,TRBJ1-1,many,TGTGCCAGCAGCCTACCGGGACGGCGCACTGAAGCTTTCTTT,CASSLPGRRTEAFF
-,TRBV6-1,TRBJ1-5,many,TGTGCCAGCAGCCGCGGGGCCGCCGGTGGCAATCAGCCCCAGCATTTT,CASSRGAAGGNQPQHF
-,TRBV29-1,TRBJ1-1,few,TGCAGCGTTGATATGGGAGCTTTCTTT,CSVDMGAFF
TRBD2,TRBV7-9,TRBJ2-3,many,TGTGCCAGCAGCCTTAGCGGGGGACCAATCAAGACAGATACGCAGTATTTT,CASSLSGGPIKTDTQYF
-,TRBV10-3,TRBJ2-5,many,TGTGCCATCAGTGAGAAGGCAGGGGTCCAAGAGACCCAGTACTTC,CAISEKAGVQETQYF
-,TRBV2,TRBJ2-1,-,TGTACCAGCAGTTTTACCCTCGCCCTAGGGGGGGCCAACAATGAGCAGTTCTTC,CTSSFTLALGGANNEQFF
-,TRBV5-6,TRBJ2-2,few,TGTGCCAGCAGCTTGCAATCCAGTTCGAACTGGAATACCGGGGAGCTGTTTTTT,CASSLQSSSNWNTGELFF
TRBD2,TRBV3-1,TRBJ2-1,many,TGTGCCAGCAGCCTACCGGGGGGAAGCAACAATGAGCAGTTCTTC,CASSLPGGSNNEQFF
-,TRBV5-1,TRBJ2-1,-,TGCGCCAGCAGCGGATTGCCGGGAGTGGGGGAGCAGTTCTTC,CASSGLPGVGEQFF
-,TRBV7-9,TRBJ2-7,-,TGTGCCAGCAGCTTAATGACAGCAGACGAGCAGTACTTC,CASSLMTADEQYF
-,TRBV12-3/TRBV12-4,TRBJ2-1,many,TGTGCCAGCAGTCCCAGGGTTTACTCCTACAATGAGCAGTTCTTC,CASSPRVYSYNEQFF
TRBD2,TRBV5-5,TRBJ2-7,many,TGTGCCAGCAGAACTAGCGGGAGTATTCTCGAGCAGTACTTC,CASRTSGSILEQYF
-,TRBV20-1,TRBJ2-5,-,TGCAGTGTGGACAGCCAAGAGACCCAGTACTTC,CSVDSQETQYF
TRBD1,TRBV5-1,TRBJ1-1,few,TGCGCCAGCAGCAAAACGAAAGGGGGCCCTTTTGAGGCTTTCTTT,CASSKTKGGPFEAFF
-,TRBV9,TRBJ2-1,-,TGTGCCAGCAGCGGCGAGGCGGGCCGAGGGTTCTTC,CASSGEAGRGFF
TRBD1,TRBV3-1,TRBJ2-1,many,TGTGCCAGCAGCTCGGACAGGGGATTTTCCAATGAGCAGTTCTTC,CASSSDRGFSNEQFF
TRBD2,TRBV6-1,TRBJ2-3,-,TGTGCCACCCGCCGGGGGGAACTAACAGATACGCAGTATTTT,CATRRGELTDTQYF
-,TRBV5-1,TRBJ2-7,-,TGCGCCAGCAGCTTGGTGGCAGGGGCATACTACGAGCAGTACTTC,CASSLVAGAYYEQYF
-,TRBV5-1,TRBJ2-5,-,TGCGCCAGCAGCTTGGAAAAGCGCTCCGAGACCCAGTACTTC,CASSLEKRSETQYF
-,TRBV28,TRBJ2-7,few,TGTGCCAGCACCAAAGGGGGACAAAGCTCCTACGAGCAGTACTTC,CASTKGGQSSYEQYF
-,TRBV2,TRBJ2-4,few,TGTGCCAGCAGTAGTAGCCCAGAAAACATTCAGTACTTC,CASSSSPENIQYF
-,TRBV27,TRBJ1-2,few,TGTGCCAGCAGCTCCGGGGGTGCTGATGGCTACACCTTC,CASSSGGADGYTF
-,TRBV11-2,TRBJ2-5,few,TGTGCCAGCAGCTTGCTGCGGGCGGGCAAAGGAGAAGAGACCCAGTACTTC,CASSLLRAGKGEETQYF
-,TRBV10-3,TRBJ2-2,few,TGTGCCATCAGGACACCCTCGGGAACCGGGGAGCTGTTTTTT,CAIRTPSGTGELFF
-,TRBV5-6,TRBJ2-7,many,TGTGCCAGCAGCCCGGGACAAAAATTTGTAGAGCAGTACTTC,CASSPGQKFVEQYF
-,TRBV12-3/TRBV12-4,TRBJ2-1,-,TGTGCCAGCAGTTTAGACGGGGACTACAATGAGCAGTTCTTC,CASSLDGDYNEQFF
TRBD2,TRBV5-1,TRBJ2-3,many,TGCGCCAGCAGCTCAGTAGGACTAGCGGGGCCCACCTCGCCAAATACGCAGTATTTT,CASSSVGLAGPTSPNTQYF
-,TRBV20-1,TRBJ2-1,many,TGCAGTGCAGTCAAGGGGGGCAATGAGCAGTTCTTC,CSAVKGGNEQFF
-,TRBV5-1,TRBJ1-1,many,TGCGCCAGCAGCTTGGTCGCAGGACAGAACACTGAAGCTTTCTTT,CASSLVAGQNTEAFF
-,TRBV25-1,TRBJ2-5,many,TGTGCCACCCGGACAGTAGTGGAGACCCAGTACTTC,CATRTVVETQYF
-,TRBV21-1,TRBJ2-6,few,TGTGCCAGCAGCAACAAACGGGGCTCTGGGGCCAACGTCCTGACTTTC,CASSNKRGSGANVLTF
-,TRBV2,TRBJ2-7,-,TGTGCCAGCAAGTCCCGGGGGGCGGGGTACGAGCAGTACTTC,CASKSRGAGYEQYF
TRBD1,TRBV19,TRBJ2-1,-,TGTGCCAGTAGGCGACAGGGAAGTGAGCAGTTCTTC,CASRRQGSEQFF
-,TRBV7-6,TRBJ1-1,-,TGTGCCAGCAGCCGCCAGGCGGCAGGGCAGGGCACTGAAGCTTTCTTT,CASSRQAAGQGTEAFF
-,TRBV20-1,TRBJ2-7,many,TGCAGTGCTAGTGTGATCGAGCAGTACTTC,CSASVIEQYF
TRBD2,TRBV3-1,TRBJ2-3,-,TGTGCCAGCAGCCAAGCCTCGGGACTAACCACAGATACGCAGTATTTT,CASSQASGLTTDTQYF
TRBD1,TRBV10-3,TRBJ2-5,many,TGTGCCGCGGGACAGGGGACGGTCAAGGGGGAGACCCAGTACTTC,CAAGQGTVKGETQYF